This TCR beta chain derives from a study of shared clonotypes between healthy human individuals. Evenly divided among several immunoSEQ plates was the genomic DNA of each subset. Sequencing was performed with immunoSEQ multiplex PCR; in TCRdb, only in-frame clones are kept and a portion is missing. Here the sample spans some 2.1 million clones, roughly 94% being singletons. This CDR3 contains 13 residues. The V end was cut by 0 bases, the J end by 8 bases, with 5 bases between. Germline V gives CDR1 MNHEY, CDR2 SVGAGI. Specimen: naive CD4+ T cells sorted from blood. Subset noted: CD45RA+ positively selected. The chain has TRBV6-5 and TRBJ1-6; D gene unclear. This receptor was obtained from a young man in good health. The DNA of the CDR3 is TGTGCCAGCAGTTACTCGTCACATTCACCCCTCCACTTT. Protein product: CASSYSSHSPLHF.